Described below is a single T cell receptor (beta chain) sequence and its context. The antigen is not known. The data stem from a study of cytomegalovirus exposure and HLA in healthy donors. CDR3 length: 14 residues. V dropped 4 bases and J dropped 3 bases, with 13 bases sitting between them. Germline V gives CDR1 MNHEY, CDR2 SVGAGI. Primers included in the PCR were 60 Vbeta and 13 Jbeta primers. The method was immunoSEQ multiplex PCR; TCRdb's version includes in-frame clones alone and lacks a portion of them. The sample yields around 110,000 clones, around three quarters seen once. Whole-study findings and limits: Per published accounts, TCR beta sequences correctly predicted the HLA-A and HLA-B alleles of most subjects. Most CMV-associated TCR beta chains appeared HLA-restricted in a later analysis. Later on, an analysis tied approximately 17,000 TCR beta sequences to HLA alleles at 0.05 false discovery rate. The authors later found TCR association rates varying by HLA locus, with DRB1 most and HLA-C fewest.

This chain uses TRBV6-5 with TRBJ2-7; possible D gene TRBD2, 6 bases. The source of this sequence is a woman aged 25 to 39 in good health and CMV-seronegative. Sequenced sample: PBMCs. Written as DNA, the CDR3 is TGTGCCAGCAGTTTGGGCAGGGAGGACTACGAGCAGTACTTC. Amino acids: CASSLGREDYEQYF.